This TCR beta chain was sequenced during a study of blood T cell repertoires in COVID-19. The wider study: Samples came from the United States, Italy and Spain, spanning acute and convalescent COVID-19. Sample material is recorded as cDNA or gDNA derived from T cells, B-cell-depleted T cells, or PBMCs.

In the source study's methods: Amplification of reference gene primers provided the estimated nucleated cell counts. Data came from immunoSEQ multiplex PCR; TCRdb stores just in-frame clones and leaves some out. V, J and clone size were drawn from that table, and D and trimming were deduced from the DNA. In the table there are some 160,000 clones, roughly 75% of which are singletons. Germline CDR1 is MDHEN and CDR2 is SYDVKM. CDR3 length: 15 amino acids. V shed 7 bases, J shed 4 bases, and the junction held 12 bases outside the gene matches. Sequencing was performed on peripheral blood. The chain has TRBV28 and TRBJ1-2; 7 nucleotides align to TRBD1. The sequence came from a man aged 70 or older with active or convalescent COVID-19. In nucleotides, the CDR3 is TGTGCCAGCACCGCTGAAGGGGGCAGGTCCTATGGCTACACCTTC. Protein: CASTAEGGRSYGYTF.